This entry describes one T cell receptor beta chain. This entry comes from a study of blood T cell repertoires in COVID-19. Study-wide context: The United States, Italy and Spain were the sources of the acute and convalescent COVID-19 samples. PBMCs, B-cell-depleted T cells, or T cells provided the cDNA or gDNA that made up the material.

As originally analysed: Amplifying reference gene primers gave estimates of nucleated cell counts. Only in-frame clones appear in the TCRdb table, and some are missing; sequencing was by immunoSEQ multiplex PCR. Clone size and V and J calls were adopted from that table, with D and trimming inferred from the DNA. The repertoire includes fewer than 450,000 clones, almost 90% of them detected once, and 6% to 8% sits in the top ten. Enrolled during active infection, Seattle patients were then followed longitudinally. This CDR3 has 13 residues. V was pared by 0 bases and J by 10 bases, with 12 bases between. CDR1 is ENHRY and CDR2 is SYGVKD in the germline V gene.

Sequenced input: peripheral blood. This receptor was identified in a woman in her 70s with COVID-19, enrolled during active disease. The chain recombines TRBV10-3 with TRBJ1-2; D gene uncertain. CDR3 sequence reads: CAISESTTAVYTF. In DNA form, the CDR3 reads TGTGCCATCAGTGAGTCCACGACGGCGGTCTACACCTTC.